The 14 T cell receptor beta chains below were found in one sample sequenced in a study of blood T cell repertoires in COVID-19. Only in-frame clones appear in the TCRdb table, and some are missing; sequencing was by immunoSEQ multiplex PCR. The table includes under 70,000 clones, less than 85% detected once. Source material: peripheral blood. The receptors here all came from a man in his fifties or sixties with acute or convalescent COVID-19.

The chain recombines TRBV7-9 with TRBJ2-1, with 7 bases lining up with TRBD2. V was clipped by 11 bases and J by 9 bases; unmatched bases: 19. The CDR3 is 15 residues long. The germline CDR1 and CDR2 sequences are SEHNR and FQNEAQ (reference sequence). The CDR3, as DNA: TGTGCCGGGGTGCTGGCCAGTTTAGCGGGCACTGAGCAGTTCTTC. This translates into CAGVLASLAGTEQFF.

The chain carries TRBV5-6 and TRBJ2-7, with 8 bases fitting TRBD1. With V trimmed by 1 base and J by 5 bases, 8 bases remained unmatched. This CDR3 spans 15 amino acids. The germline gives CDR1 SGHDT, CDR2 YYEEEE. CDR3 residues: CASSLIRQGANEQYF. The CDR3, as DNA: TGTGCCAGCAGCTTGATTCGGCAGGGGGCCAACGAGCAGTACTTC.

The chain combines TRBV27 with TRBJ1-5; TRBD1 matches at 8 bases. Looked up from germline, CDR1 is MNHEY and CDR2 is SMNVEV (reference sequence). This CDR3 has 12 residues. Trimming removed 8 bases from V and 7 bases from J; junction bases left unmatched: 4. The CDR3 spells CASGQGGQPQHF. The CDR3 DNA sequence: TGTGCCAGCGGACAGGGCGGCCAGCCCCAGCATTTT.

This clone was picked up one time. This sequence joins TRBV4-1 and TRBJ2-1; 11 positions agree with TRBD1. The CDR3 has 17 residues. J lost 3 bases, V lost 0 bases, and 4 bases had no gene match. Germline V gene sequence: CDR1 MGHRA, CDR2 YSYEKL. The CDR3 region is CASSQDWTGGRYNEQFF. CDR3 coding DNA: TGCGCCAGCAGCCAAGATTGGACAGGGGGCCGCTACAATGAGCAGTTCTTC.

The chain has TRBV3-1 (or the pseudogene TRBV3-2) and TRBJ2-4, with TRBD2 matching over 8 bases. The germline V gene has CDR1 LGHDT and CDR2 YNNKEL (reference sequence). The CDR3 covers 13 residues. Unmatched junction bases numbered 3, after V lost 5 bases and J lost 6 bases. The CDR3 DNA follows: TGTGCCAGCAGCGCACGGGGGGGAAACATTCAGTACTTC. It encodes CASSARGGNIQYF.

The V and J genes are TRBV6-5 and TRBJ2-7, with a weak D call TRBD2 (6 bases). The CDR3 contains 14 residues. V was clipped by 5 bases and J by 0 bases, with 11 bases between them. Germline values: CDR1 MNHEY, CDR2 SVGAGI. This chain's CDR3 is CASSPGVGSYEQYF. The CDR3 nucleotides read TGTGCCAGCAGTCCGGGGGTTGGCTCCTACGAGCAGTACTTC.

This clone has only a few counts. The chain links TRBV3-1 (or the pseudogene TRBV3-2) to TRBJ2-7; TRBD2 matches at 8 bases. CDR1 LGHDT and CDR2 YNNKEL come from the germline V gene (reference sequence). The junction had 9 bases not matched to a gene; V was cut back by 0 bases and J by 2 bases. The length of the CDR3 is 17 residues. This chain's CDR3 is CASSQDLLAAQAYEQYF. CDR3 bases: TGTGCCAGCAGCCAAGATCTACTAGCGGCACAAGCCTACGAGCAGTACTTC.

The chain carries TRBV18 and TRBJ1-1, with D tentatively TRBD1 (6 bases). The CDR3 extends over 16 amino acids. Germline V gene lookup returns CDR1 KGHSH and CDR2 LQKENI. Trimming cost V 1 base and J 1 base, with 13 bases left between them. As DNA, the CDR3 is TGTGCCAGCTCACCACAGGGAAGGACAGCGAACACTGAAGCTTTCTTT. Its protein is CASSPQGRTANTEAFF.

This clone is classed as medium-sized. Other DNA variants within this sample encode the same CDR3. The DNA for the CDR3 is TGTGCCAGCAGCCAAGTGCCCAGCTCTGGAAACACCATATATTTT. Its protein is CASSQVPSSGNTIYF. The chain is built from TRBV3-1 (or the pseudogene TRBV3-2) and TRBJ1-3; D ambiguous. Deletions cut 1 base from V and 0 bases from J, with 7 bases between. The CDR3 consists of 15 residues. Germline assignment: CDR1 LGHDT and CDR2 YNNKEL (reference sequence).

V gene TRBV19 combines with J gene TRBJ2-7; tentative D call: TRBD1 (5 bases). This CDR3 is 16 amino acids long. Germline V lookup: CDR1 LNHDA, CDR2 SQIVND (reference sequence). V lost 3 bases, J lost 8 bases, and 23 bases lay in between. The CDR3, as DNA: TGTGCCAGTAGTATTCCGAAGTACGGACAAGTGGAGAAGCAGTACTTC. Amino acid sequence: CASSIPKYGQVEKQYF.

To note about this clone: Mismatch with germline at one junction end may stem from a read error. The chain uses TRBV7-7 and TRBJ2-5; TRBD2 matches at 10 bases. The germline V gene encodes CDR1 SSHAT and CDR2 FNYEAQ (reference sequence). The CDR3 length is 17 residues. The CDR3 loop is CASSLESLAGGRETQYF. The CDR3 DNA follows: TGTGCTAGCAGCTTAGAATCCTTAGCGGGAGGTAGAGAGACCCAGTACTTC.

The table lists this clone with a few counts. The V gene is TRBV4-2, the J gene TRBJ2-2; 16 nucleotides align to TRBD2. From germline, CDR1 is LGHNA and CDR2 YNFKEQ. The CDR3 contains 20 residues. After removal of 0 bases from V and 4 bases from J, the junction contained 8 bases not matched to a gene. CDR3 loop: CASSQDPGLAGGDSTGELFF. CDR3 in DNA: TGTGCCAGCAGCCAAGATCCGGGACTAGCGGGAGGGGACAGCACCGGGGAGCTGTTTTTT.

V and J are TRBV10-3 and TRBJ1-1; tentatively, D is TRBD1 (5 bases). CDR1 is ENHRY, CDR2 SYGVKD, per germline. The length of the CDR3 is 16 residues. Deletions cut 6 bases from V and 1 base from J, with 18 bases between. Here the CDR3 reads CAISAAAGPSNTEAFF. In DNA form, the CDR3 reads TGTGCCATCAGCGCCGCGGCGGGGCCTTCGAACACTGAAGCTTTCTTT.

The V call is TRBV18, the J call TRBJ1-2; D perhaps matches TRBD1 (5 bases). This CDR3 is built from 13 residues. Germline V lookup: CDR1 KGHSH, CDR2 LQKENI. V lost 5 bases and J lost 6, with 13 bases in between. DNA of the CDR3: TGTGCCAGCTCATATACAGGTACAGATGGCTACACCTTC. It encodes CASSYTGTDGYTF.